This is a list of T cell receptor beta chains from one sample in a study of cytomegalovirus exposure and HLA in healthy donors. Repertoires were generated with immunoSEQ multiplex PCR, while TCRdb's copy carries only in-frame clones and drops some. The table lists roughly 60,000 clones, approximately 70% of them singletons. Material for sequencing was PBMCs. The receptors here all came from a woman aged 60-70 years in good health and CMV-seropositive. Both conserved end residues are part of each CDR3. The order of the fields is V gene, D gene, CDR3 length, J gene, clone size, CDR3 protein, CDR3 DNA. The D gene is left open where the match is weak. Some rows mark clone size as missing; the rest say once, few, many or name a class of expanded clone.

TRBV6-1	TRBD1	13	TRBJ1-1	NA	CASRLLGTGSAFF	TGTGCCAGCAGGCTGCTTGGGACAGGGAGCGCTTTCTTT
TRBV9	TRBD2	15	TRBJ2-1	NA	CASSVSGGSYNEQFF	TGTGCCAGCAGCGTAAGCGGGGGCTCCTACAATGAGCAGTTCTTC
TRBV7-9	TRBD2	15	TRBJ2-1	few	CASSPLAGSLNEQFF	TGTGCCAGCAGCCCTCTAGCGGGGAGCCTCAATGAGCAGTTCTTC
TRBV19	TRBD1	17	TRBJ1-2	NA	CASSKGTSTRGLGGYTF	TGTGCCAGTAGTAAGGGGACGAGCACTAGGGGGCTCGGAGGCTACACCTTC
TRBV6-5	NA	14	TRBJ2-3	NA	CASSYLPSTDTQYF	TGTGCCAGCAGTTATCTCCCCAGCACAGATACGCAGTATTTT
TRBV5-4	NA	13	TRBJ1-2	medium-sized	CASSLKPNYGYTF	TGTGCCAGCAGCTTGAAGCCTAACTATGGCTACACCTTC
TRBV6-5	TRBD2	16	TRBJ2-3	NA	CASSYGLAGGIDTQYF	TGTGCCAGCAGTTACGGACTAGCGGGGGGTATAGATACGCAGTATTTT
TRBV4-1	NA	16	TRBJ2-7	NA	CASSQGIAGLAYEQYF	TGCGCCAGCAGCCAAGGGATTGCGGGCCTAGCCTACGAGCAGTACTTC
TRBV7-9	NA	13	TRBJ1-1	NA	CASIRTGGTEAFF	TGTGCCAGCATCAGGACCGGGGGCACTGAAGCTTTCTTT
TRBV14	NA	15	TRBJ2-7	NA	CASSQDLSSAYEQYF	TGTGCCAGCAGCCAAGATCTCTCCTCCGCCTACGAGCAGTACTTC
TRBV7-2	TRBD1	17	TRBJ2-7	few	CASSRRAGQGSSYEQYF	TGTGCCAGCAGCCGTCGAGCGGGACAGGGGAGCTCCTACGAGCAGTACTTC
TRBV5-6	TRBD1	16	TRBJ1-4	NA	CASSLRQTGGNEKLFF	TGTGCCAGCAGCTTGAGGCAAACAGGGGGTAATGAAAAACTGTTTTTT
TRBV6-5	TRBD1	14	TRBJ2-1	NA	CASDPGTGGGEQFF	TGTGCCAGCGACCCCGGGACAGGGGGTGGTGAGCAGTTCTTC
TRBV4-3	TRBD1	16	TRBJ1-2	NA	CASSQVARGPLDGYTF	TGCGCCAGCAGCCAAGTTGCCAGGGGGCCCCTAGATGGCTACACCTTC
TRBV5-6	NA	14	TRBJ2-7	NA	CASSLESGVYEQYF	TGTGCCAGCAGCTTGGAATCCGGAGTCTACGAGCAGTACTTC
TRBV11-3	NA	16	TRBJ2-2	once	CASSPDWATNTGELFF	TGTGCCAGCAGCCCTGATTGGGCGACGAACACCGGGGAGCTGTTTTTT
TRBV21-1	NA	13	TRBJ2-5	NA	CASTPTGKETQYF	TGTGCCAGCACCCCGACAGGAAAAGAGACCCAGTACTTC
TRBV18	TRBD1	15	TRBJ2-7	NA	CASSLGQGENYEQYF	TGTGCCAGCTCACTCGGACAGGGGGAGAACTACGAGCAGTACTTC
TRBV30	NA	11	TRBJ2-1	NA	CAWDHGIEQFF	TGTGCCTGGGACCACGGGATTGAGCAGTTCTTC
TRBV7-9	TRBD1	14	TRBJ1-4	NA	CASSFRDRDEKLFF	TGTGCCAGCAGCTTTCGGGACAGGGATGAAAAACTGTTTTTT
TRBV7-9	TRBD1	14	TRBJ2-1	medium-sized	CACKGTASYNEQFF	TGTGCCTGCAAAGGGACAGCCTCCTACAATGAGCAGTTCTTC
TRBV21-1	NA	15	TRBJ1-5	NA	CASSKRTDTREPQHF	TGTGCCAGCAGCAAACGCACGGATACTAGGGAGCCCCAGCATTTT